The entry below describes one TCR beta chain. Antigen specificity is unknown. One end of the junction varies from germline; a read error may be responsible. PCR involved 60 Vbeta and 13 Jbeta primers. Using immunoSEQ multiplex PCR, the repertoire was profiled, and TCRdb retains in-frame clones only, with some absent. The repertoire table contains approximately 110,000 clones. These data are taken from a study of cytomegalovirus exposure and HLA in healthy donors. Study-level findings and limits: DRB1 had the most TCR associations and HLA-C the fewest, a later analysis found, with rates varying by HLA locus. There were about 160 TCR beta chains listed as cytomegalovirus-associated. Most CMV-associated TCR beta chains appeared HLA-restricted in a later analysis. In a later analysis, an Asian-associated ancestry cluster reportedly showed fewer N-insertions than the approximately 640-donor mean.

This receptor was identified in a man in his fifties in good health and CMV-seronegative. Sequencing was performed on PBMCs.

Here the CDR3 reads CASSLLAGSNTGELFF. The CDR3 bases are TGTGCCAGCAGCTTACTAGCGGGTTCGAATACCGGGGAGCTGTTTTTT. The chain recombines TRBV7-6 with TRBJ2-2, with 8 bases matching TRBD2. CDR3 length: 16 residues. Looked up from germline, CDR1 is SGHVS and CDR2 is FNYEAQ.